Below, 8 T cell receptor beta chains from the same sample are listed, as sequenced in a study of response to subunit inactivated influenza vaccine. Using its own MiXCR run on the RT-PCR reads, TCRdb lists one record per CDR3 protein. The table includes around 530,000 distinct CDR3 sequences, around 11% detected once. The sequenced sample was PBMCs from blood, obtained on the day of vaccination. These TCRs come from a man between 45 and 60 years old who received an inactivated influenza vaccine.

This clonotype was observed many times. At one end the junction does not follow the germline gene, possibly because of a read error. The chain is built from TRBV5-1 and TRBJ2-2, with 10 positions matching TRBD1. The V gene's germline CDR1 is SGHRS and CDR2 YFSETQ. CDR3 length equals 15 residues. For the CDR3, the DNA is TGTGCCAGCAGAGGACAGGGGGCGAACACCGGGGAGCTGTTTTTT. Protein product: CASRGQGANTGELFF.

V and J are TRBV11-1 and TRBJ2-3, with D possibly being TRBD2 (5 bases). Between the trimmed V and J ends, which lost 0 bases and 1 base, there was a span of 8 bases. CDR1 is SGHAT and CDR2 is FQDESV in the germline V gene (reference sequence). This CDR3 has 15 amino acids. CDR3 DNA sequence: TGTGCCAGCAGCTTAGCGGTCGGGGGCACAGATACGCAGTATTTT. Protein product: CASSLAVGGTDTQYF.

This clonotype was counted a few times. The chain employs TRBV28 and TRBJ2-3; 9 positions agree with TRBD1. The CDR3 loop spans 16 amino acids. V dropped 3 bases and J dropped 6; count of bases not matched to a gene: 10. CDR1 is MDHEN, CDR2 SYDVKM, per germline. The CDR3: CASSLGGTGPRDTQYF. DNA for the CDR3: TGTGCCAGCAGTTTGGGGGGGACAGGGCCCCGGGATACGCAGTATTTT.

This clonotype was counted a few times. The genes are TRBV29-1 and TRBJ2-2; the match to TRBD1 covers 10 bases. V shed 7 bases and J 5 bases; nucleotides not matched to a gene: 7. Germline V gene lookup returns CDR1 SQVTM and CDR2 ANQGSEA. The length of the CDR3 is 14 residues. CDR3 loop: CSAQTGGYTGELFF. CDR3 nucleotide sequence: TGCAGCGCTCAGACAGGGGGCTATACCGGGGAGCTGTTTTTT.

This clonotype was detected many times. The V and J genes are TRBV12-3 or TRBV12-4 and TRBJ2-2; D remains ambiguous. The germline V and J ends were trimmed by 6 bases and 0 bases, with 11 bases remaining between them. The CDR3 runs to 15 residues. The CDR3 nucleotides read TGTGCCAGCAGACCAGTTAACGCGAACACCGGGGAGCTGTTTTTT. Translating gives CASRPVNANTGELFF.

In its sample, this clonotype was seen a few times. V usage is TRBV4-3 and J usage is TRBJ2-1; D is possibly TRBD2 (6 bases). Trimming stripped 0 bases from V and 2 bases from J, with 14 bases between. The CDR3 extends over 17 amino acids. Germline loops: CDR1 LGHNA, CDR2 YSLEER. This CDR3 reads CASSQDVREVAYNEQFF. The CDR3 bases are TGCGCCAGCAGCCAAGACGTCAGGGAGGTTGCCTACAATGAGCAGTTCTTC.

CDR3 coding DNA: TGTGCCAGCAGCCTAGGCGGGAGCGGACCTAGCACAGATACGCAGTATTTT. Translating it yields CASSLGGSGPSTDTQYF. This rearrangement joins TRBV9 to TRBJ2-3; 7 nucleotides align to TRBD2. The germline V gene has CDR1 SGDLS and CDR2 YYNGEE. The trim removed 4 bases at V and 0 bases at J, leaving 11 bases unmatched. This CDR3 spans 17 amino acids.

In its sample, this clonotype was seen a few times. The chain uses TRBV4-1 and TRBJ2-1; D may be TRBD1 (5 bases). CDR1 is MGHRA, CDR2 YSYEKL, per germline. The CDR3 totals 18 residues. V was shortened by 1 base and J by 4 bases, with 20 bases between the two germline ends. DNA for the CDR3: TGCGCCAGCAGCCAAGGCTCCCAAACCAGAAGGGGTTACAATGAGCAGTTCTTC. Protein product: CASSQGSQTRRGYNEQFF.